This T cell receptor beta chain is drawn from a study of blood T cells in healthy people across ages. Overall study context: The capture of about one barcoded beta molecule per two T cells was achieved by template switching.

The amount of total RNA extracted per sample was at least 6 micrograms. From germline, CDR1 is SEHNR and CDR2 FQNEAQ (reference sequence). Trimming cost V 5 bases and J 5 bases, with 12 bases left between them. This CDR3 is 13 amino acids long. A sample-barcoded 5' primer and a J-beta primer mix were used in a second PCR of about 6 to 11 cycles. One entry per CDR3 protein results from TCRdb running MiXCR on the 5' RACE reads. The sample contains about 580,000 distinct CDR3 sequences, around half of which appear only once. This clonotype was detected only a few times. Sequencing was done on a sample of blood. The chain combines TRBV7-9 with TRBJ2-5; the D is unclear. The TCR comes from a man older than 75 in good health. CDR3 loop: CASSPGAGETQYF. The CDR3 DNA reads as TGTGCCAGCAGCCCCGGCGCCGGGGAGACCCAGTACTTC.